This record looks at one T cell receptor (beta chain) sequence and its context. Its antigen target is currently unknown. One base away there is no much larger clone; base qualities are not given. This record comes from a study of blood T cell repertoires in COVID-19 (dated by TCRdb to about 2020). With regard to the full study: Samples from collaborators originated in the United States, Italy and Spain and spanned both the acute and convalescent phases of COVID-19. The repertoires were released in a freely available public database meant as a resource for research on the immune response to SARS-CoV-2. HLA class I and class II types, where available, came from metadata supplied by the sample provider rather than from assay-based typing. Deeply sampled blood TCRbeta repertoires from subjects exposed to, actively infected with, or recovered from COVID-19 were included in the dataset. The samples were drawn from two sources: the first 160 participants of the ongoing ImmuneRACE study, and about 1,300 subjects contributed by 6 global collaborators. The prospective study material was composed of cDNA or gDNA derived from T cells, B-cell-depleted T cells, or PBMCs. A de-identified subject ID, COVID-19 status, age in years and sex were almost always included in the sample metadata. Study-wide findings and limitations: How much clinical and demographic metadata was included differed by source and by participant, and the metadata was provided uncurated.

Another Seattle source contributed samples from volunteer blood donors who had recovered from COVID-19. Each collaborating institution followed its own protocols to collect whole blood in K2EDTA tubes. For TCRbeta analysis, collaborator samples were shipped as frozen whole blood, as isolated PBMCs, or as DNA extracted from either sample type. TCRbeta CDR3 regions were amplified from genomic DNA using the immunoSEQ Assay, a bias-controlled multiplex PCR. The original pipeline was this. The number of nucleated cells in each sample was estimated by amplification of reference gene primers within the assay. To quantify the absolute abundance of each unique TCRbeta CDR3 rearrangement, sequence reads were collapsed and filtered. For each sample, productive Simpson clonality was calculated as the square root of Simpson's diversity index over productive rearrangements. In TCRdb, the immuneACCESS table is reduced to in-frame sequences with V and J assigned. These tables do not hold every clone; where another copy was compared, an unresolved V gene accounts for under half, and the others remain unexplained. V and J calls and clone size are copied from that table; D and trimming were computed from the DNA. The sample table lists about 250,000 clones, roughly 88% of them with a count of one. The top ten hold approximately 2.2% of the sample.

Trimming costs V 5 bases and J 5 bases, and their ends lie 13 bases apart. From a lookup of the germline V gene (reference sequence), CDR1 and CDR2 are LNHDA and SQIVND. The CDR3 starts with the cysteine, ends with the phenylalanine, and has 13 residues. Solely the CDR3 DNA is kept, with 39 bases framed from the first base. This chain joins TRBV19 to TRBJ2-7; TRBD2 is perhaps the D gene, given 7 matching bases. The sequencing input was peripheral blood. This TCR was sampled from a woman aged 40 to 50 who had recovered from COVID-19. The sequenced DNA is TGTGCCAGTAGTCTTTCGGGGGGCGACGAGCAGTACTTC. It translates as CASSLSGGDEQYF. Reference TRBV19 and TRBJ2-7 genes cover what lies past the CDR3, so the full variable domain is DGGITQSPKYLFRKEGQNVTLSCEQNLNHDAMYWYRQDPGQGLRLIYYSQIVNDFQKGDIAEGYSVSREKKESFPLTVTSAQKNPTAFYLCASSLSGGDEQYFGPGTRLTVT.